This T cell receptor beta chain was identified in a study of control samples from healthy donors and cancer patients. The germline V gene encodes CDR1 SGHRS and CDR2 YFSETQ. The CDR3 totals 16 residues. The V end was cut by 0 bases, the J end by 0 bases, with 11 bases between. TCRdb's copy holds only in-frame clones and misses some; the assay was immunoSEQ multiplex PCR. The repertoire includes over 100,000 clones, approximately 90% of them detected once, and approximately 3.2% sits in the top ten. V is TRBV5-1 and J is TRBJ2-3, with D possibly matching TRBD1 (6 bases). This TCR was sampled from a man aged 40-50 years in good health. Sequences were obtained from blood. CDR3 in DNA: TGCGCCAGCAGCTTGGCCGTGGGGGCGAGCACAGATACGCAGTATTTT. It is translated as CASSLAVGASTDTQYF.